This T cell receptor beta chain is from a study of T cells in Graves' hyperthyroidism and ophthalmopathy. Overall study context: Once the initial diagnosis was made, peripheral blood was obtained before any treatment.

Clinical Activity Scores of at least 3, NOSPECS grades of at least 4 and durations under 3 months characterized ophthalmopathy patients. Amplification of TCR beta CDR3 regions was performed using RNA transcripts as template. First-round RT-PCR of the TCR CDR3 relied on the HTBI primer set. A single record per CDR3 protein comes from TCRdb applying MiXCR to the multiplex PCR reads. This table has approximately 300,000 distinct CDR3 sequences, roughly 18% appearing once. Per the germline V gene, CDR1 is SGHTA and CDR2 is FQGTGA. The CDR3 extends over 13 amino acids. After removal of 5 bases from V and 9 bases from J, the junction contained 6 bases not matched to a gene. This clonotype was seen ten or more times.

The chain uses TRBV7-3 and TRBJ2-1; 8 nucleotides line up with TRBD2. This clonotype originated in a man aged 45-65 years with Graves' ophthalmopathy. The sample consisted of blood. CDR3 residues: CASSPDLAGEQFF. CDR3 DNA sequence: TGTGCCAGCAGCCCGGATCTAGCGGGTGAGCAGTTCTTC.